This T cell receptor (beta chain) stems from a study of blood T cell repertoires in COVID-19. Whole-study context: Samples came from the United States, Italy and Spain, spanning acute and convalescent COVID-19.

Original processing notes: Estimates of nucleated cell counts were drawn from the amplification of reference gene primers. Profiling relied on immunoSEQ multiplex PCR, and the TCRdb table lists in-frame clones only, not all of them. That table supplies the V and J calls and clone size; D and trimming were determined from the DNA. The sample has 400,000 to 500,000 clones; 85% to 90% are singletons. Participant-given clinical history determined each cohort assignment. The TCR sequence derives from a woman in her forties who had recovered from COVID-19. Specimen: PBMCs or T cells enriched from blood (not recorded which).

CDR3 region: CASSLRRIAEDTQYF. The CDR3 DNA reads as TGTGCCAGCAGCTTGAGGAGGATAGCCGAGGATACGCAGTATTTT. The rearrangement uses TRBV13 and TRBJ2-3; maybe TRBD2 (5 bases). Trimming removed 3 bases from V and 6 bases from J, with 16 bases in between. This CDR3 contains 15 residues. Per germline, CDR1 PRHDT and CDR2 FYEKMQ (reference sequence). Full variable domain (remainder filled in from reference TRBV13 and TRBJ2-3): AAGVIQSPRHLIKEKRETATLKCYPIPRHDTVYWYQQGPGQDPQFLISFYEKMQSDKGSIPDRFSAQQFSDYHSELNMSSLELGDSALYFCASSLRRIAEDTQYFGPGTRLTVL.